This T cell receptor beta chain was documented in a study of T cell responses to AZD1222 COVID-19 vaccine. Study results and caveats: Clonal diversity may have been underestimated in mostly white British donors. The peak T cell response came first, and repertoires were sampled only after it. With dominance at 160-218 and 743-854, vaccine-associated CD4 TCRs spanned spike.

Turning to this clone: Its specificity is not known.

Clones were sequenced by immunoSEQ multiplex PCR, and TCRdb holds only the in-frame ones, with some missing. The repertoire includes tens of thousands of clones, about 82% of them detected once, and 2.9% sits in the top ten. Sequences were derived from peripheral blood, sampled on day 0 of AZD1222 vaccination. The receptor was isolated from an adult in good health.

DNA for the CDR3: TGTGCCAGCAGCCTTAGCGGGTCAGGGATTCGTTCACCCCTCCACTTT. It translates to CASSLSGSGIRSPLHF. V and J are TRBV11-2 and TRBJ1-6; possible D gene TRBD1, 5 bases. This CDR3 is built from 16 residues. The germline V and J ends were trimmed by 5 bases and 9 bases, with 20 bases remaining between them. Germline loops: CDR1 SGHAT, CDR2 FQNNGV.